This TCR beta chain was documented in a study of early T cells in non-severe SARS-CoV-2 infection. Study information: The study sequenced bulk RNA from unsorted whole blood, with chains unpaired. Overall study findings and caveats: VDJdb matching, biased toward anti-spike CD8 responses, missed private and CD4 specificities.

Individual cDNA molecules received unique molecular identifiers during library preparation. One entry per CDR3 protein, called by TCRdb with MiXCR from the 5' RACE reads. The sample lists approximately 97,000 distinct CDR3 sequences; approximately 11% were seen once. In its sample, this clonotype was seen a few times. What it binds is not known. This CDR3 has 14 residues. In germline, CDR1 is SGHTA, CDR2 FQGNSA. V was cut by 5 bases and J by 11 bases, with 21 bases left in between. The chain uses TRBV7-2 and TRBJ1-1; D remains ambiguous. The specimen comprised whole blood, sampled at baseline. The TCR comes from an adult who was a healthcare worker with PCR-confirmed SARS-CoV-2 infection or an uninfected control (not recorded which). The CDR3, as DNA: TGTGCCAGCAGCAACCCCCCCGGGTCCCTTGTTGCTTTCTTT. It yields the protein CASSNPPGSLVAFF.